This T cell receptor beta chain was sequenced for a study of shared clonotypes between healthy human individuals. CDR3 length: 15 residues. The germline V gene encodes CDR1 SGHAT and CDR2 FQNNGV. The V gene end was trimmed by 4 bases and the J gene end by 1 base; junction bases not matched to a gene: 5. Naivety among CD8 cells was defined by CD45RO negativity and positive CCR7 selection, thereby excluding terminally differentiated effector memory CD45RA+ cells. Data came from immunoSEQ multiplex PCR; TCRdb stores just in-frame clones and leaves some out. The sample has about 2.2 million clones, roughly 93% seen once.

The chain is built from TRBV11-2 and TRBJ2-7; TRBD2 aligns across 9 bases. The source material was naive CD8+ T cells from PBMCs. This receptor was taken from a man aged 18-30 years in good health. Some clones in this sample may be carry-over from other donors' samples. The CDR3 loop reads CASSSRSGSSYEQYF. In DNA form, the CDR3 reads TGTGCCAGCAGCTCGCGTAGCGGGAGTTCCTACGAGCAGTACTTC.